The clone carrying this T cell receptor beta chain was seen only a few times. Its antigen is undetermined. The V gene's germline CDR1 is SGHRS and CDR2 YFSETQ. The CDR3 has 15 amino acids. V was cut by 4 bases and J by 3 bases, with 13 bases left in between. The sample originates from a study of T cells after yellow fever vaccination. General study results and limits: FACS-sorted repertoires could contain abundant clonotypes contaminating from the bulk population. The CD4 and CD8 compartments had a small share of their clonotypes in common. By day 5 rather than day 15, the secondary response had peaked, though it was weaker.

The study made its TCR cDNA through 5'RACE template switching. That step introduced a universal primer site along with UMIs. TCRdb processed the 5' RACE reads anew with MiXCR; each CDR3 protein has one entry. This table holds 500,000 to 650,000 distinct CDR3 sequences, 9% to 15% found once. The chain employs TRBV5-1 and TRBJ1-4; a possible D gene is TRBD1 (5 bases). The sequence was obtained from a young man who received the YFV17D yellow fever vaccine. Source: PBMCs, taken on the day of the yellow fever booster vaccination. The CDR3 here is CASSTPGGANEKLFF. The CDR3 DNA sequence: TGCGCCAGCAGCACCCCGGGGGGAGCTAATGAAAAACTGTTTTTT.